This TCR beta chain was sequenced for a study of regulatory and conventional T cells in RAG deficiency. Assay used: immunoSEQ multiplex PCR; TCRdb lists only in-frame clones, some missing. The data contain roughly 19,000 clones, around 90% of them singletons. Blood CD4+ CD25-high CD127-low regulatory T cells supplied the genomic DNA template. Another study also made use of these data, one on regulatory T cells. That source notes: The primer mix had 52 TRBV and 13 TRBJ primers. Regulatory T cells showed the strongest V-J pair restriction and V/J gene skewing among patient repertoires.

The sequenced sample was Tregs sorted from blood. The source of this sequence is a human donor in good health.

CDR3 amino acids: CASSLGGTGSQETQYF. CDR3 nucleotides: TGCGCCAGCAGCTTGGGTGGGACAGGGTCGCAGGAGACCCAGTACTTC. This chain links TRBV5-1 with TRBJ2-5; the match to TRBD1 covers 9 bases. J lost 5 bases, V lost 0 bases, and 8 bases had no gene match. There are 16 residues in the CDR3. CDR1 is SGHRS and CDR2 is YFSETQ in the germline V gene.